A selection of T cell receptor beta chains follows, all from one sample in a study of shared clonotypes between healthy human individuals. The data were produced by immunoSEQ multiplex PCR, yet TCRdb's version contains in-frame clones alone and is incomplete. The table has a few million clones, about 90% seen once. The source material was naive CD4+ T cells from PBMCs. The receptors here all came from a man aged 18 to 35 in good health. Some clones in this sample may be carry-over from other donors' samples. Each CDR3 is given with its conserved first and last residue. Each record gives: CDR3 DNA, CDR3 protein, J gene, V gene, clone size, D gene. The D gene is left open where the match is weak. The size entry is marked missing in some rows and otherwise reads once, few, many or a size class.

cdr3_nt: TGCGCCAGCAGCCCCGAATTAGCGGGAGTCTACGAGCAGTACTTC
cdr3_aa: CASSPELAGVYEQYF
j_call: TRBJ2-7
v_call: TRBV5-1
clone_size: .
d_call: TRBD2

cdr3_nt: TGTGCCAGCGGACTGGGAGATTCACCCCTCCACTTT
cdr3_aa: CASGLGDSPLHF
j_call: TRBJ1-6
v_call: TRBV6-1
clone_size: once
d_call: .

cdr3_nt: TGTGCCTGGAGAAGGGGTCAGGACCCCTACGAGCAGTACTTC
cdr3_aa: CAWRRGQDPYEQYF
j_call: TRBJ2-7
v_call: TRBV30
clone_size: once
d_call: .

cdr3_nt: TGTGCCAGCAGCTCAATATCGGGTGAAAAACTGTTTTTT
cdr3_aa: CASSSISGEKLFF
j_call: TRBJ1-4
v_call: TRBV7-6
clone_size: .
d_call: .

cdr3_nt: TGTGCCAGCAGCTTAAGGGAATATGTTAGCACAGATACGCAGTATTTT
cdr3_aa: CASSLREYVSTDTQYF
j_call: TRBJ2-3
v_call: TRBV5-4
clone_size: once
d_call: .

cdr3_nt: TGCAGTGCCAGACACGGATACGAGCAGTACTTC
cdr3_aa: CSARHGYEQYF
j_call: TRBJ2-7
v_call: TRBV20-1
clone_size: .
d_call: .

cdr3_nt: TGTGCCAGCAGTTTTCAGTACTTGGGTCTAGCGGGAGTTTACAGGAACGAGCAGTACTTC
cdr3_aa: CASSFQYLGLAGVYRNEQYF
j_call: TRBJ2-7
v_call: TRBV28
clone_size: .
d_call: TRBD2

cdr3_nt: TGTGCCAGCAGCTCACGCCAGGGTACTGAAGCTTTCTTT
cdr3_aa: CASSSRQGTEAFF
j_call: TRBJ1-1
v_call: TRBV7-9
clone_size: .
d_call: .

cdr3_nt: TGTGCCACCAGCAGAGATATTGCGAGCGGAACCACAGATACGCAGTATTTT
cdr3_aa: CATSRDIASGTTDTQYF
j_call: TRBJ2-3
v_call: TRBV15
clone_size: .
d_call: .

cdr3_nt: TGTGCCTGGAGAAGTAGACCCATTCGGGACACCGGGGAGCTGTTTTTT
cdr3_aa: CAWRSRPIRDTGELFF
j_call: TRBJ2-2
v_call: TRBV30
clone_size: .
d_call: .

cdr3_nt: TGTGCCAGCAGTGAAGCGCGACTAGCGGGAGGGCTTAGGTATTTT
cdr3_aa: CASSEARLAGGLRYF
j_call: TRBJ2-3
v_call: TRBV2
clone_size: .
d_call: TRBD2

cdr3_nt: TGTGCCAGCAGCTTATGGGGCTATCAGCCCCAGCATTTT
cdr3_aa: CASSLWGYQPQHF
j_call: TRBJ1-5
v_call: TRBV7-9
clone_size: .
d_call: .

cdr3_nt: TGTGCCTGGAGTGGGTTGGGAAGCAATGAGCAGTTCTTC
cdr3_aa: CAWSGLGSNEQFF
j_call: TRBJ2-1
v_call: TRBV30
clone_size: .
d_call: .

cdr3_nt: TGTGCCAGCAGTTACTCGTTCCGGCAGGAAGGGGAGCTGTTTTTT
cdr3_aa: CASSYSFRQEGELFF
j_call: TRBJ2-2
v_call: TRBV6-5
clone_size: .
d_call: .

cdr3_nt: TGTGCCACCAAGGAAACAGCGGGAGTCACCTACAATGAGCAGTTCTTC
cdr3_aa: CATKETAGVTYNEQFF
j_call: TRBJ2-1
v_call: TRBV27
clone_size: .
d_call: TRBD2

cdr3_nt: TGTGCCAGCAGTGAAGAGGACAGACTGCAGTATTTT
cdr3_aa: CASSEEDRLQYF
j_call: TRBJ2-3
v_call: TRBV2
clone_size: once
d_call: .

cdr3_nt: TGTGCCATCTCCAAGCCCCCGGGGGCCAACGTCCTGACTTTC
cdr3_aa: CAISKPPGANVLTF
j_call: TRBJ2-6
v_call: TRBV10-3
clone_size: .
d_call: .

cdr3_nt: TGTGCCAGCAGTGGAGAGACAGCTTATCAGCCCCAGCATTTT
cdr3_aa: CASSGETAYQPQHF
j_call: TRBJ1-5
v_call: TRBV6-1
clone_size: .
d_call: .

cdr3_nt: TGTGCCAGCAGCTTAGCTTGGCAGGGGAACACTGAAGCTTTCTTT
cdr3_aa: CASSLAWQGNTEAFF
j_call: TRBJ1-1
v_call: TRBV7-9
clone_size: once
d_call: .

cdr3_nt: TGTGCCAGCAGCTTGGTGCAGTCCTACGAGCAGTACTTC
cdr3_aa: CASSLVQSYEQYF
j_call: TRBJ2-7
v_call: TRBV4-2
clone_size: .
d_call: .

cdr3_nt: TGTGCCAGCAGCCGGGGAGAGGGTCAGCCCCAGCATTTT
cdr3_aa: CASSRGEGQPQHF
j_call: TRBJ1-5
v_call: TRBV5-8
clone_size: once
d_call: .

cdr3_nt: TGTGCCAGCAGTTTTCCGAACACCGGGGAGCTGTTTTTT
cdr3_aa: CASSFPNTGELFF
j_call: TRBJ2-2
v_call: TRBV27
clone_size: .
d_call: .

cdr3_nt: TGCAGCGTTGATTATCGGGGGGAAAACACTGAAGCTTTCTTT
cdr3_aa: CSVDYRGENTEAFF
j_call: TRBJ1-1
v_call: TRBV29-1
clone_size: .
d_call: .

cdr3_nt: TGTGCCATCCGCTCGACTAGAGCACTAGGGCAGTTCTTC
cdr3_aa: CAIRSTRALGQFF
j_call: TRBJ2-1
v_call: TRBV28
clone_size: .
d_call: .

cdr3_nt: TGTGCCAGCAGTTACCGAGACAGCCCCCCCGACGGCCCACCTCGTCGGACTGAAGCTTTCTTT
cdr3_aa: CASSYRDSPPDGPPRRTEAFF
j_call: TRBJ1-1
v_call: TRBV6-8
clone_size: .
d_call: .

cdr3_nt: TGCAGCGTTCGTAGTAGCAATCAGCCCCAGCATTTT
cdr3_aa: CSVRSSNQPQHF
j_call: TRBJ1-5
v_call: TRBV29-1
clone_size: few
d_call: .

cdr3_nt: TGTGCCAGCAGCTTAGTTGCGGGAGGGAGGAATGAGCAGTTCTTC
cdr3_aa: CASSLVAGGRNEQFF
j_call: TRBJ2-1
v_call: TRBV11-3
clone_size: .
d_call: TRBD2

cdr3_nt: TGTGCCAGCAGCTTGGGACTAGCGGAGCGGCATAGCACAGATACGCAGTATTTT
cdr3_aa: CASSLGLAERHSTDTQYF
j_call: TRBJ2-3
v_call: TRBV11-1
clone_size: .
d_call: TRBD2

cdr3_nt: TGTGCCAGCAGCTTATGGCGGCTCGCGAACACCGGGGAGCTGTTTTTT
cdr3_aa: CASSLWRLANTGELFF
j_call: TRBJ2-2
v_call: TRBV7-9
clone_size: .
d_call: .

cdr3_nt: TGTGCCTCGACCGGGTCTACTGGAAACACCATATATTTT
cdr3_aa: CASTGSTGNTIYF
j_call: TRBJ1-3
v_call: TRBV9
clone_size: .
d_call: .

cdr3_nt: TGCGCCAGCAGCACGGGGGACACACAAGAGACCCAGTACTTC
cdr3_aa: CASSTGDTQETQYF
j_call: TRBJ2-5
v_call: TRBV4-3
clone_size: .
d_call: .

cdr3_nt: TGTGCCAGCAGCTTTTTTGGAGAGACCCAGTACTTC
cdr3_aa: CASSFFGETQYF
j_call: TRBJ2-5
v_call: TRBV7-6
clone_size: .
d_call: .

cdr3_nt: TGTGCCAGCCGCCCAGGTGTACATACAACTAATGAAAAACTGTTTTTT
cdr3_aa: CASRPGVHTTNEKLFF
j_call: TRBJ1-4
v_call: TRBV27
clone_size: .
d_call: .

cdr3_nt: TGTGCCAGCAGCCCAGGGGAACTAGCCAAAAACATTCAGTACTTC
cdr3_aa: CASSPGELAKNIQYF
j_call: TRBJ2-4
v_call: TRBV27
clone_size: .
d_call: .

cdr3_nt: TGTGCCAGCAGCCCGGACAGGGGAAGGCTTAATGAAAAACTGTTTTTT
cdr3_aa: CASSPDRGRLNEKLFF
j_call: TRBJ1-4
v_call: TRBV7-8
clone_size: .
d_call: TRBD1

cdr3_nt: TGTGCCAGCAGCAGGAATCCGGGTCAAGCACCCCTCCACTTT
cdr3_aa: CASSRNPGQAPLHF
j_call: TRBJ1-6
v_call: TRBV5-6
clone_size: .
d_call: .

cdr3_nt: TGTGCCAGCAGCCTAGTAGACAAGGCTGAAGCTTTCTTT
cdr3_aa: CASSLVDKAEAFF
j_call: TRBJ1-1
v_call: TRBV11-2
clone_size: .
d_call: .

cdr3_nt: TGTGCCAGCAGCTTAGTCCAGAAAGAGACCCAGTACTTC
cdr3_aa: CASSLVQKETQYF
j_call: TRBJ2-5
v_call: TRBV7-8
clone_size: once
d_call: .

cdr3_nt: TGCGCCAGCAGCTTGTGGGACAGGAACACTGAAGCTTTCTTT
cdr3_aa: CASSLWDRNTEAFF
j_call: TRBJ1-1
v_call: TRBV5-1
clone_size: .
d_call: TRBD1

cdr3_nt: TGTGCCAGCAGTTTGCGGCACTCCCAGCATTTT
cdr3_aa: CASSLRHSQHF
j_call: TRBJ1-5
v_call: TRBV28
clone_size: .
d_call: .

cdr3_nt: TGTGCCAGTAGTCAGGGCAGGAATCAGCCCCAGCATTTT
cdr3_aa: CASSQGRNQPQHF
j_call: TRBJ1-5
v_call: TRBV19
clone_size: .
d_call: .

cdr3_nt: TGTGCCAGCAGTTCCCTGCTAGCGGGAAAAAGGAGCGAGCAGTACTTC
cdr3_aa: CASSSLLAGKRSEQYF
j_call: TRBJ2-7
v_call: TRBV28
clone_size: .
d_call: TRBD2

cdr3_nt: TGTGCCAGCAGCCCTACTAGCGGGATGGGGCGTGGTACGCAGTATTTT
cdr3_aa: CASSPTSGMGRGTQYF
j_call: TRBJ2-3
v_call: TRBV28
clone_size: .
d_call: TRBD2

cdr3_nt: TGCGCCAGCAGCTCTGGTGGGGGGACAATGTACGAGCAGTACTTC
cdr3_aa: CASSSGGGTMYEQYF
j_call: TRBJ2-7
v_call: TRBV5-1
clone_size: .
d_call: .

cdr3_nt: TGTGCCAGCTCACCGGGGTTGGGGACAGACTATGGCTACACCTTC
cdr3_aa: CASSPGLGTDYGYTF
j_call: TRBJ1-2
v_call: TRBV18
clone_size: .
d_call: TRBD1

cdr3_nt: TGTGCCAGCAGTTCAGGACAGGGATCGCGGGAGCTGTTTTTT
cdr3_aa: CASSSGQGSRELFF
j_call: TRBJ2-2
v_call: TRBV28
clone_size: .
d_call: TRBD1

cdr3_nt: TGTGCCAGCAGCGGACAGTGGGCAACTGGAAACACCATATATTTT
cdr3_aa: CASSGQWATGNTIYF
j_call: TRBJ1-3
v_call: TRBV9
clone_size: .
d_call: .

cdr3_nt: TGTGCCAGTAGTATAGATCGGGGAAGGGCTGAAGCTTTCTTT
cdr3_aa: CASSIDRGRAEAFF
j_call: TRBJ1-1
v_call: TRBV19
clone_size: .
d_call: .

cdr3_nt: TGTGCCAGTAGTATAGGTGGGGGCCGAGAGACCCAGTACTTC
cdr3_aa: CASSIGGGRETQYF
j_call: TRBJ2-5
v_call: TRBV19
clone_size: .
d_call: .

cdr3_nt: TGTGCCAGCAGCTTACAGACAAGCTCCTACAATGAGCAGTTCTTC
cdr3_aa: CASSLQTSSYNEQFF
j_call: TRBJ2-1
v_call: TRBV11-2
clone_size: .
d_call: .

cdr3_nt: TGTGCCAGCAGCTTTTCCCCCGGAGGGGTATTGACCGAGCAGTACTTC
cdr3_aa: CASSFSPGGVLTEQYF
j_call: TRBJ2-7
v_call: TRBV7-2
clone_size: .
d_call: .

cdr3_nt: TGTGCCAGCTCCAGGGGACAGCGAGAGACCCAGTACTTC
cdr3_aa: CASSRGQRETQYF
j_call: TRBJ2-5
v_call: TRBV18
clone_size: .
d_call: TRBD1

cdr3_nt: TGTGCCATCAGTGAGAGCGGAACAGATACGCAGTATTTT
cdr3_aa: CAISESGTDTQYF
j_call: TRBJ2-3
v_call: TRBV10-3
clone_size: .
d_call: .

cdr3_nt: TGCGCCAGCAGCTTGATGTCGGAGACCCAGTACTTC
cdr3_aa: CASSLMSETQYF
j_call: TRBJ2-5
v_call: TRBV5-1
clone_size: .
d_call: .